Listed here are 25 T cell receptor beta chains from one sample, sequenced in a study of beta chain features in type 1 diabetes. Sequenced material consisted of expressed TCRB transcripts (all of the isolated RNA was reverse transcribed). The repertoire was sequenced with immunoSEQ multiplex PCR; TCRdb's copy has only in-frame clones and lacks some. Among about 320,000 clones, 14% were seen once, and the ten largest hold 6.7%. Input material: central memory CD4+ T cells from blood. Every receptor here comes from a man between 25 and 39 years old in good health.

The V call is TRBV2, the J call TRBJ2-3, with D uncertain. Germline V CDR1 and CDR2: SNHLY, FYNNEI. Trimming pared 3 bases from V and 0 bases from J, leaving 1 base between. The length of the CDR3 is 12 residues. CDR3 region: CASSDSTDTQYF. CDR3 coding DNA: TGTGCCAGCAGTGACAGCACAGATACGCAGTATTTT. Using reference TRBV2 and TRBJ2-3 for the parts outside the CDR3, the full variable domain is EPEVTQTPSHQVTQMGQEVILRCVPISNHLYFYWYRQILGQKVEFLVSFYNNEISEKSEIFDDQFSVERPDGSNFTLKIRSTKLEDSAMYFCASSDSTDTQYFGPGTRLTVL.

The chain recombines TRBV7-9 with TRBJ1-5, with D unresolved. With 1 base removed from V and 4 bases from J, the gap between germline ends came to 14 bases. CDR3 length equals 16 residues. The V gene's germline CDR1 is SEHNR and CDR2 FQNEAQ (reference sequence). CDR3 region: CASSLDTLMGNQPQHF. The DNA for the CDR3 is TGTGCCAGCAGCTTAGACACCCTTATGGGGAATCAGCCCCAGCATTTT.

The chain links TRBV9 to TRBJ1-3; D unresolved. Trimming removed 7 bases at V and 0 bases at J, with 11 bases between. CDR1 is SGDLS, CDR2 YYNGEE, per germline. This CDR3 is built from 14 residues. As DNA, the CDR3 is TGTGCCAGCGGGGTGGGGAGCTCTGGAAACACCATATATTTT. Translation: CASGVGSSGNTIYF.

CDR3 nucleotides: TGCGCCAGCAGCGTGGGGACTAGCGGGGGCCACGAGCAGTACTTC. Its protein product is CASSVGTSGGHEQYF. The chain recombines TRBV5-1 with TRBJ2-7, with TRBD2 identical over 14 bases. Germline assignment: CDR1 SGHRS and CDR2 YFSETQ. J lost 5 bases, V lost 4 bases, and 5 bases had no gene match. This CDR3 has 15 amino acids.

CDR3 in DNA: TGTGCCAGCAGCTCGGCGACCGGTGAGCAGTTCTTC. Translation gives CASSSATGEQFF. The chain is built from TRBV7-2 and TRBJ2-1; D gene ambiguous. V dropped 4 bases and J dropped 9 bases, with 10 bases sitting between them. The CDR3 covers 12 residues. Germline CDR1 is SGHTA and CDR2 is FQGNSA.

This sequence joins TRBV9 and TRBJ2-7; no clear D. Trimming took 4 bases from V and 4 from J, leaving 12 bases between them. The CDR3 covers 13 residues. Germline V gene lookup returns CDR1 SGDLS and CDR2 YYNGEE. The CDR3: CASSPDFGYEQYF. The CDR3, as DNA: TGTGCCAGCAGCCCCGATTTTGGTTACGAGCAGTACTTC.

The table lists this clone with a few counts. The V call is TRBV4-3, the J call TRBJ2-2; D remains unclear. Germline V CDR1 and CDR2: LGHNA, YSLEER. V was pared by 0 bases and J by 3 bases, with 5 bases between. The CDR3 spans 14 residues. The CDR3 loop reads CASSQDSDTGELFF. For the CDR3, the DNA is TGCGCCAGCAGCCAAGATTCGGACACCGGGGAGCTGTTTTTT.

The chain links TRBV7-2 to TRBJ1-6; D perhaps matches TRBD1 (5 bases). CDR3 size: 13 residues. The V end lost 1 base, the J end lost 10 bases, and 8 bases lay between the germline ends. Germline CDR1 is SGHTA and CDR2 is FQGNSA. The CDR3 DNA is TGTGCCAGCAGCTTAGACGGGGACTCACCCCTCCACTTT. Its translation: CASSLDGDSPLHF.

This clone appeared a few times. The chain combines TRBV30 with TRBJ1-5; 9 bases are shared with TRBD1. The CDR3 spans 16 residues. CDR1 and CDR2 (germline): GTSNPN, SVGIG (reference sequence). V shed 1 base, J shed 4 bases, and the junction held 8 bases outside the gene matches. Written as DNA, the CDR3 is TGTGCCTGGAGTGGAATCCGGGACAGGGCTAATCAGCCCCAGCATTTT. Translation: CAWSGIRDRANQPQHF.

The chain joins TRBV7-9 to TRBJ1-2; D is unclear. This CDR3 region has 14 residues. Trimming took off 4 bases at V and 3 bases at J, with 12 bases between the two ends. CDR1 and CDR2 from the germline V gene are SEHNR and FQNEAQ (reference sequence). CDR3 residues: CASSSSGVDYGYTF. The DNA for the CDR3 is TGTGCCAGCAGCTCGTCAGGTGTGGACTATGGCTACACCTTC.

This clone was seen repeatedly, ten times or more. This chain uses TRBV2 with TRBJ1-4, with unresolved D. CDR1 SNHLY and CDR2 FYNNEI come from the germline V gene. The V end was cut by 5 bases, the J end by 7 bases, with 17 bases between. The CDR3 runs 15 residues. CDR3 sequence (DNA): TGTGCCAGCAGTCCTCACTCCGGGAACAGTGAAAAACTGTTTTTT. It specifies CASSPHSGNSEKLFF.

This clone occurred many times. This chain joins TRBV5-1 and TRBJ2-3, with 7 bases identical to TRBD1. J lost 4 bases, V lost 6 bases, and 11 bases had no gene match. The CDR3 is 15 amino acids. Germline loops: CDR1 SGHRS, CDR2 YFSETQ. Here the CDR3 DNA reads TGCGCCAGCAAGGAGACAGGGTATGGGGCAGATACGCAGTATTTT. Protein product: CASKETGYGADTQYF. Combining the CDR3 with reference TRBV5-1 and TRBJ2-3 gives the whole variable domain KAGVTQTPRYLIKTRGQQVTLSCSPISGHRSVSWYQQTPGQGLQFLFEYFSETQRNKGNFPGRFSGRQFSNSRSEMNVSTLELGDSALYLCASKETGYGADTQYFGPGTRLTVL.

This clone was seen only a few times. CDR3 nucleotide sequence: TGTGCCAGCAGCTCCGGGACAGGGGTGGCAGATACGCAGTATTTT. It yields the protein CASSSGTGVADTQYF. The V gene is TRBV7-7, the J gene TRBJ2-3; 10 nucleotides agree with TRBD1. Germline lookup yields CDR1 SSHAT and CDR2 FNYEAQ (reference sequence). CDR3 length: 15 amino acids. V shed 4 bases, J shed 4 bases, and the junction held 5 bases outside the gene matches.

The CDR3 is CASKDAGVRDTQYF. The CDR3 region has the DNA TGTGCCAGCAAAGATGCAGGGGTCAGGGATACGCAGTATTTT. The chain employs TRBV28 and TRBJ2-3; a possible D gene is TRBD1 (6 bases). V shed 7 bases and J shed 6 bases, with 17 bases lying between them. Germline-derived CDR1 and CDR2 are MDHEN and SYDVKM. The CDR3 runs to 14 residues. Together with reference TRBV28 and TRBJ2-3, the CDR3 gives the full variable domain: DVKVTQSSRYLVKRTGEKVFLECVQDMDHENMFWYRQDPGLGLRLIYFSYDVKMKEKGDIPEGYSVSREKKERFSLILESASTNQTSMYLCASKDAGVRDTQYFGPGTRLTVL.

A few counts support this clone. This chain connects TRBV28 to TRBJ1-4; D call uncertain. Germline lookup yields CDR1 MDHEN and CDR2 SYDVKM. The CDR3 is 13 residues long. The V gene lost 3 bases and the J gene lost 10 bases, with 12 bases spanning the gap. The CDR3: CASSLTPPGKLFF. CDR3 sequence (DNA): TGTGCCAGCAGTTTGACCCCACCGGGAAAACTGTTTTTT.

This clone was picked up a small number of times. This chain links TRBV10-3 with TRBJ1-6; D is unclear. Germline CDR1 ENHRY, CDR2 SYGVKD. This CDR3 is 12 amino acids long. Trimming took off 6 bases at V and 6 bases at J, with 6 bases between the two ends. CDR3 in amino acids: CAIRQTNSPLHF. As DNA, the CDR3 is TGTGCCATCAGACAAACTAATTCACCCCTCCACTTT.

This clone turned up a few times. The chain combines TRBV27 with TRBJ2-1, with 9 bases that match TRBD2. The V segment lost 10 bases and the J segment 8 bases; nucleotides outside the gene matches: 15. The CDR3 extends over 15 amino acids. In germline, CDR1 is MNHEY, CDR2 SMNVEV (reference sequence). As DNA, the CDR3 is TGTGCCACCCGGACTAGCGCAATGGTAGATTATGAGCAGTTCTTC. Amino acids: CATRTSAMVDYEQFF.

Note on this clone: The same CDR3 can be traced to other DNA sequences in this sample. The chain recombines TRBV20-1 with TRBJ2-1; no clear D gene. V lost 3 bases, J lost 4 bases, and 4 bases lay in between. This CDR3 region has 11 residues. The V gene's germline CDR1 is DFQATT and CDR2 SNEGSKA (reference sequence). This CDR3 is CSARLYNEQFF. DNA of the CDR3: TGCAGTGCTAGGTTGTACAATGAGCAGTTCTTC.

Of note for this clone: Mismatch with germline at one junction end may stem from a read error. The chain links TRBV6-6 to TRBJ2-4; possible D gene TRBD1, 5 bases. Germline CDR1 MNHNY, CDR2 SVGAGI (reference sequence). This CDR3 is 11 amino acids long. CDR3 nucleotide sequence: TGTGCCAGCAGCCAAGGACACGCTGGGTATTTC. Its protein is CASSQGHAGYF.

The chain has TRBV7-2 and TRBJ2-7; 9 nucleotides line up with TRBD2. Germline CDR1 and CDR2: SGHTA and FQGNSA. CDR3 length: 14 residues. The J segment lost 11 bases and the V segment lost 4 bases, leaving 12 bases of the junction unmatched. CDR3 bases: TGTGCCAGCAGCTCCCCGGCGGGGGGGGGCTTGGAGTACTTC. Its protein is CASSSPAGGGLEYF.

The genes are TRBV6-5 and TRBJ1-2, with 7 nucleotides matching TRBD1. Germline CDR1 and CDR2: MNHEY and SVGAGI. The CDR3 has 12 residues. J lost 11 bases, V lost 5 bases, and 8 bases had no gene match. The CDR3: CASSEATGFYTF. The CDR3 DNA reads TGTGCCAGCAGTGAGGCGACAGGGTTTTACACCTTC.

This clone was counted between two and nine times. The CDR3 reads CASRERTGIAGANVLTF. As DNA, the CDR3 is TGCGCCAGCAGAGAGCGGACAGGGATTGCTGGGGCCAACGTCCTGACTTTC. The V and J genes are TRBV10-2 and TRBJ2-6, with TRBD1 matching over 8 bases. V was pared by 6 bases and J by 2 bases, with 9 bases of the junction left unmatched. This CDR3 comprises 17 residues. Germline loops: CDR1 WSHSY, CDR2 SAAADI.

In nucleotides, the CDR3 is TGTGCCAGCAGCAATATTGGGCTCCGCCCGCCGCAGTTGGGCCAAGAGACCCAGTACTTC. Protein: CASSNIGLRPPQLGQETQYF. This chain joins TRBV21-1 and TRBJ2-5; TRBD1 was called by the table and not checked on the DNA. TRBV21-1 is described as a pseudogene. This CDR3 is 20 amino acids long.

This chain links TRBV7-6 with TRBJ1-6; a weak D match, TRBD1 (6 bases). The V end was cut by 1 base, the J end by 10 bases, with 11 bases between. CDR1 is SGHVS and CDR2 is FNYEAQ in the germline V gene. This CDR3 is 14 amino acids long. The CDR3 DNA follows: TGTGCCAGCAGCTTAGAAAGGGGGAGCTCACCCCTCCACTTT. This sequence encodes CASSLERGSSPLHF.

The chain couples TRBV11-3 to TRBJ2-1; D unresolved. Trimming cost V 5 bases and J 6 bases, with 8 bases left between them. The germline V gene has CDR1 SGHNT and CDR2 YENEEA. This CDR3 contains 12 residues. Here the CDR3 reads CASSPTSNEQFF. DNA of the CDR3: TGTGCCAGCAGCCCTACGTCCAATGAGCAGTTCTTC.